Below are 27 T cell receptor beta chains sequenced from a single sample in a study of T cells after yellow fever vaccination. TCRdb re-called the 5' RACE reads through MiXCR, storing one row per CDR3 protein. The sample shows approximately 240,000 distinct CDR3 sequences, approximately 3.6% of them seen only once. Sample: PBMCs, taken 15 days after the yellow fever booster vaccination. These receptors all come from a man younger than 35 who received the YFV17D yellow fever vaccine.

This clonotype was seen many times. The gene calls are TRBV6-5 and TRBJ1-6; 8 positions agree with TRBD1. Germline CDR1 and CDR2: MNHEY and SVGAGI. There are 14 residues in the CDR3. Germline trimming cut 5 bases from V and 6 bases from J; bases unmatched to any gene: 3. In nucleotides, the CDR3 is TGTGCCAGCAGTCGGACAGGGTTTAATTCACCCCTCCACTTT. Its translation: CASSRTGFNSPLHF.

Many counts were recorded for this clonotype. The CDR3 loop is CASSSPRVESPLHF. CDR3 nucleotides: TGTGCCAGCAGCTCCCCCCGGGTTGAATCACCCCTCCACTTT. This chain uses TRBV7-2 with TRBJ1-6; the D is unclear. The CDR3 spans 14 residues. CDR1 and CDR2 from the germline V gene are SGHTA and FQGNSA. V gave up 4 bases and J gave up 10 bases, with 14 bases separating them.

This clonotype appeared many times. The genes are TRBV20-1 and TRBJ1-1, with 8 bases that match TRBD1. The CDR3 is made up of 13 amino acids. Germline values: CDR1 DFQATT, CDR2 SNEGSKA (reference sequence). J gave up 7 bases and V 5 bases, and 9 bases lay outside the gene matches. As DNA, the CDR3 is TGCAGTGCTCCGCGACAGGGGCAGGTTGAAGCTTTCTTT. This codes for CSAPRQGQVEAFF.

This clonotype has at least ten counts. The chain recombines TRBV20-1 with TRBJ2-5, with D possibly matching TRBD2 (5 bases). The CDR3 runs to 12 residues. Germline CDR1 DFQATT, CDR2 SNEGSKA (reference sequence). Trimming cost V 6 bases and J 3 bases, with 11 bases left between them. The chain's CDR3 is CSANDYEETQYF. DNA of the CDR3: TGCAGTGCCAACGACTACGAAGAGACCCAGTACTTC.

This clonotype was seen many times. The chain is built from TRBV5-1 and TRBJ2-1, with TRBD2 matching over 9 bases. V gave up 6 bases and J gave up 7 bases; unmatched junction bases: 23. CDR3 length: 19 residues. Germline CDR1 SGHRS, CDR2 YFSETQ. The CDR3 region has the DNA TGCGCCAGCACGCCCCGGGGAACAGGGGCTAGCGGGACCTGGAATGAGCAGTTCTTC. Its translation: CASTPRGTGASGTWNEQFF.

This clonotype appeared many times. The chain combines TRBV28 with TRBJ2-6; 7 nucleotides agree with TRBD1. Losses at the gene ends were 6 bases for V and 1 base for J; bases not matched to a gene: 9. The CDR3 is 17 residues long. Germline V gives CDR1 MDHEN, CDR2 SYDVKM. The CDR3 spells CASSLMTGRSGANVLTF. CDR3 coding DNA: TGTGCCAGCAGCCTTATGACAGGGCGATCTGGGGCCAACGTCCTGACTTTC.

The sample holds many counts of this clonotype. V usage is TRBV3-1 and J usage is TRBJ2-1; 8 bases agree with TRBD1. The germline V gene encodes CDR1 LGHDT and CDR2 YNNKEL (reference sequence). V was clipped by 3 bases and J by 5 bases; unmatched bases: 3. The CDR3 contains 14 residues. The CDR3 spells CASSQSDRDNEQFF. CDR3 bases: TGTGCCAGCAGCCAGTCGGACAGGGACAATGAGCAGTTCTTC.

In this sample, this clonotype turned up many times. The chain is built from TRBV10-3 and TRBJ1-5, with D possibly TRBD1 on 6 matching bases. Trimming pared 0 bases from V and 4 bases from J, leaving 19 bases between. This CDR3 spans 18 amino acids. Germline values: CDR1 ENHRY, CDR2 SYGVKD. CDR3 in amino acids: CAISESRTGRTGNQPQHF. CDR3 DNA: TGTGCCATCAGTGAGTCTCGCACCGGCAGAACAGGGAATCAGCCCCAGCATTTT.

Many counts were recorded for this clonotype. The V and J genes are TRBV28 and TRBJ2-1, with a weak D call TRBD2 (5 bases). The germline gives CDR1 MDHEN, CDR2 SYDVKM. Trimming took 10 bases from V and 12 from J, leaving 19 bases between them. The CDR3 covers 12 residues. The CDR3 protein is CATLDSLLTQFF. In DNA, the CDR3 is TGTGCCACCTTGGACTCTTTATTGACGCAGTTCTTC.

This clonotype appeared many times. The gene calls are TRBV5-4 and TRBJ2-1; D gene uncertain. Looked up from germline, CDR1 is SGHNT and CDR2 is YYREEE (reference sequence). The CDR3 has 15 residues. The ends were cut back, 3 bases at V and 0 bases at J, with 10 bases in the middle. The CDR3 DNA is TGTGCCAGCAGCTATAAAATGAGCTCCTACAATGAGCAGTTCTTC. This codes for CASSYKMSSYNEQFF.

This clonotype was recorded at least ten times. The V gene is TRBV2, the J gene TRBJ2-7, with D unresolved. The V gene's germline CDR1 is SNHLY and CDR2 FYNNEI. The V end lost 6 bases, the J end lost 0 bases, and 6 bases lay between the germline ends. There are 12 residues in the CDR3. The CDR3 loop reads CASRENSYEQYF. CDR3 sequence (DNA): TGTGCCAGCAGGGAAAACTCCTACGAGCAGTACTTC.

Ten or more counts support this clonotype. The chain recombines TRBV7-9 with TRBJ1-2; D remains ambiguous. The germline CDR1 and CDR2 sequences are SEHNR and FQNEAQ (reference sequence). V lost 4 bases, J lost 0 bases, and 12 bases lay in between. CDR3 size: 15 residues. The CDR3 nucleotides are TGTGCCAGCAGCTCGGCCCTGGAAGCTAACTATGGCTACACCTTC. It yields the protein CASSSALEANYGYTF.

In this sample, this clonotype turned up many times. The rearrangement joins TRBV5-1 to TRBJ2-3; a weak D match, TRBD1 (8 bases). This CDR3 spans 16 amino acids. The V and J ends lost 0 bases and 6 bases respectively, with 17 bases between them. Looked up from germline, CDR1 is SGHRS and CDR2 is YFSETQ. The CDR3 coding sequence is TGCGCCAGCAGCTTGGCCGTCACAGGGGGGGTGGATACGCAGTATTTT. This sequence encodes CASSLAVTGGVDTQYF.

The sample holds many counts of this clonotype. The chain uses TRBV6-1 and TRBJ1-1, with D possibly being TRBD1 (5 bases). Between the trimmed V and J ends, which lost 0 bases and 1 base, there was a span of 6 bases. Germline CDR1 MNHNS, CDR2 SASEGT. The CDR3 totals 14 residues. CDR3 amino acids: CASSEAGGNTEAFF. The CDR3 bases are TGTGCCAGCAGTGAAGCTGGGGGGAACACTGAAGCTTTCTTT.

The table lists this clonotype with many counts. The J gene is TRBJ2-7, the V gene TRBV6-2 or TRBV6-3; D not certain. Deletions cut 0 bases from V and 1 base from J, with 10 bases between. The CDR3 runs 15 residues. Germline values: CDR1 MNHEY, CDR2 SVGEGT. CDR3 DNA sequence: TGTGCCAGCAGTTACTCCAGTCAGGTTTCCTACGAGCAGTACGTC. This translates into CASSYSSQVSYEQYV.

This clonotype was counted many times. The chain recombines TRBV7-9 with TRBJ1-2, with D uncertain. Germline V lookup: CDR1 SEHNR, CDR2 FQNEAQ (reference sequence). Trimming stripped 8 bases from V and 2 bases from J, with 15 bases between. This CDR3 comprises 14 residues. CDR3 DNA sequence: TGTGCCAGCGGATTCCCTGGGATCAACTATGGCTACACCTTC. It yields the protein CASGFPGINYGYTF.

This clonotype appeared many times. The chain has TRBV7-9 and TRBJ2-1; maybe TRBD1 (6 bases). CDR3 length equals 16 residues. Germline CDR1 SEHNR, CDR2 FQNEAQ (reference sequence). V lost 6 bases, J lost 0 bases, and 15 bases lay in between. In DNA form, the CDR3 reads TGTGCCAGCAGAAGACCTCGGACAGACTCCTACAATGAGCAGTTCTTC. This encodes CASRRPRTDSYNEQFF. Supplemented by reference TRBV7-9 and TRBJ2-1, the full variable domain reads DTGVSQNPRHKITKRGQNVTFRCDPISEHNRLYWYRQTLGQGPEFLTYFQNEAQLEKSRLLSDRFSAERPKGSFSTLEIQRTEQGDSAMYLCASRRPRTDSYNEQFFGPGTRLTVL.

There are many counts of this clonotype. The chain joins TRBV12-3 or TRBV12-4 to TRBJ2-1; perhaps D is TRBD1 or TRBD2 (5 bases each). This CDR3 is built from 14 residues. Trimming stripped 3 bases from V and 10 bases from J, with 16 bases between. CDR3 nucleotides: TGTGCCAGCAGTTTCCTGGGACGGTCCCGGGAGCAGTTCTTC. Amino acids: CASSFLGRSREQFF.

This clonotype was detected only a few times. The J gene is TRBJ2-1, the V gene TRBV11-3, with D hard to call. CDR1 SGHNT and CDR2 YENEEA come from the germline V gene. Trimming cost V 5 bases and J 10 bases, with 12 bases left between them. The CDR3 length is 12 residues. The CDR3 DNA follows: TGTGCCAGCAGCACAAACCGTCTCGAGCAGTTCTTC. This codes for CASSTNRLEQFF.

This clonotype occurred many times. The chain is built from TRBV5-1 and TRBJ2-5; D possibly corresponds to TRBD1 (6 bases). CDR1 and CDR2 from the germline V gene are SGHRS and YFSETQ. The CDR3 covers 13 residues. The ends were cut back, 4 bases at V and 3 bases at J, with 10 bases in the middle. The CDR3 is CASSRQEKETQYF. As DNA, the CDR3 is TGCGCCAGCAGCCGACAGGAAAAAGAGACCCAGTACTTC.

This clonotype was seen many times. V gene TRBV20-1 combines with J gene TRBJ1-6; 10 bases fit TRBD1. V shed 0 bases, J shed 5 bases, and the junction held 7 bases outside the gene matches. The V gene's germline CDR1 is DFQATT and CDR2 SNEGSKA (reference sequence). CDR3 length: 17 amino acids. DNA of the CDR3: TGCAGTGCTAGAGATGGTGGAGGGACAGGGGATAATTCACCCCTCCACTTT. Its protein product is CSARDGGGTGDNSPLHF.

This clonotype appeared many times. This sequence joins TRBV7-2 and TRBJ2-2; TRBD1 is a possible D gene (6 bases). The V and J ends lost 4 bases and 5 bases respectively, with 11 bases between them. Germline V gene sequence: CDR1 SGHTA, CDR2 FQGNSA. This CDR3 has 14 amino acids. CDR3 region: CASSSGVLTGELFF. CDR3 nucleotide sequence: TGTGCCAGCAGCTCAGGGGTCTTGACCGGGGAGCTGTTTTTT.

This clonotype was detected ten times or more. V gene TRBV6-5 combines with J gene TRBJ2-2; D is undetermined. CDR3 length: 13 amino acids. Germline assignment: CDR1 MNHEY and CDR2 SVGAGI. V lost 0 bases and J 1 base, leaving 0 bases between the germline ends. Here the CDR3 reads CASSYSNTGELFF. CDR3 nucleotides: TGTGCCAGCAGTTACTCGAACACCGGGGAGCTGTTTTTT.

In this sample, this clonotype turned up many times. The chain couples TRBV20-1 to TRBJ1-4, with a tentative D call TRBD1 (5 bases). The CDR3 is 13 residues long. Deletions cut 3 bases from V and 2 bases from J, with 7 bases between. The V gene's germline CDR1 is DFQATT and CDR2 SNEGSKA (reference sequence). DNA for the CDR3: TGCAGTGCTAGCTGGGGGACTAATGAAAAACTGTTTTTT. It encodes CSASWGTNEKLFF.

This clonotype showed up many times. The chain employs TRBV7-6 and TRBJ2-2, with 10 nucleotides matching TRBD1. This CDR3 comprises 21 residues. Germline-derived CDR1 and CDR2 are SGHVS and FNYEAQ. V lost 3 bases, J lost 3 bases, and 19 bases stayed unmatched. DNA for the CDR3: TGTGCCAGCAGCTTTCTAGCTCCGGGACAGGGGCAATCAAGTTACACCGGGGAGCTGTTTTTT. This codes for CASSFLAPGQGQSSYTGELFF.

This clonotype has ten or more counts. The chain is built from TRBV14 and TRBJ1-1; 8 bases are a match to TRBD1. V dropped 2 bases and J dropped 5; count of bases not matched to a gene: 1. CDR1 is SGHDN, CDR2 FVKESK, per germline. The CDR3 is 13 amino acids. The chain's CDR3 is CASSQNRGTEAFF. The CDR3 region has the DNA TGTGCCAGCAGCCAAAACAGGGGGACTGAAGCTTTCTTT.

In its sample, this clonotype was seen many times. The chain couples TRBV9 to TRBJ2-3; no clear D gene. Trimming removed 3 bases at V and 1 base at J, with 12 bases between. Per the germline V gene, CDR1 is SGDLS and CDR2 is YYNGEE. The CDR3 is 15 residues long. The CDR3 spells CASSARHSGTDTQYF. The CDR3 DNA follows: TGTGCCAGCAGCGCACGACACTCAGGCACAGATACGCAGTATTTT. Supplemented by reference TRBV9 and TRBJ2-3, the full variable domain reads DSGVTQTPKHLITATGQRVTLRCSPRSGDLSVYWYQQSLDQGLQFLIQYYNGEERAKGNILERFSAQQFPDLHSELNLSSLELGDSALYFCASSARHSGTDTQYFGPGTRLTVL.